This T cell receptor beta chain was documented in a study of shared clonotypes between healthy human individuals. CD8 cells classed as naive were CD45RO-negative and positively selected for CCR7, excluding terminally differentiated effector memory CD45RA+ cells. Sequenced by immunoSEQ multiplex PCR; TCRdb stores in-frame clones only, minus some. The data show hundreds of thousands of clones, more than 95% seen once. CDR3 length: 14 amino acids. CDR1 is MNHEY, CDR2 SMNVEV, per germline (reference sequence). The V gene lost 5 bases and the J gene lost 3 bases, with 14 bases spanning the gap. This sequence originates from a man aged 30 to 45 in good health. Material for sequencing was naive CD8+ T cells sorted from blood. The chain joins TRBV27 to TRBJ2-7; D perhaps matches TRBD1 (6 bases). The CDR3 is CASSPQGTYYEQYF. CDR3 bases: TGTGCCAGCAGTCCCCAGGGGACCTACTACGAGCAGTACTTC.